These T cell receptor beta chains were read from a single sample in a study of shared clonotypes between healthy human individuals. Sequenced by immunoSEQ multiplex PCR; TCRdb stores in-frame clones only, minus some. The data contain approximately 1.4 million clones, 95% to 99% of them singletons. Sequenced sample: naive CD4+ T cells sorted from blood. The receptors derive from a man between 25 and 39 years old in good health. Both conserved end residues are part of each CDR3. The D gene is left open where the match is weak. Only some rows state a clone size, as once, few, many or a class for expanded clones.

NA TRBJ2-7 TRBV5-1 TRBD2 CASSRTSGSGYEQYF TGCGCCAGCAGTCGGACTAGCGGGAGCGGATACGAGCAGTACTTC
NA TRBJ2-7 TRBV28 NA CASSLWTGRNEQYF TGTGCCAGCAGTTTATGGACAGGGAGGAACGAGCAGTACTTC
NA TRBJ2-1 TRBV10-2 TRBD2 CASSEWLAGFYNEQFF TGCGCCAGCAGTGAGTGGCTAGCGGGGTTCTACAATGAGCAGTTCTTC
NA TRBJ2-5 TRBV5-6 NA CASSLVGGETQYF TGTGCCAGCAGCTTGGTCGGGGGAGAGACCCAGTACTTC
NA TRBJ1-2 TRBV11-2 NA CASSPTVATGGYTF TGTGCCAGCAGCCCGACCGTCGCAACGGGGGGCTACACCTTC
NA TRBJ1-1 TRBV5-1 NA CASSYQGRLDTEAFF TGCGCCAGCAGCTATCAAGGACGATTAGACACTGAAGCTTTCTTT
NA TRBJ2-4 TRBV2 TRBD1 CASSEGTGTGVLRAKNIQYF TGTGCCAGCAGTGAAGGTACCGGGACAGGGGTTTTGAGAGCCAAAAACATTCAGTACTTC
NA TRBJ2-3 TRBV2 NA CASSEAQGLPSTDTQYF TGTGCCAGCAGTGAAGCGCAGGGGTTACCTAGCACAGATACGCAGTATTTT
NA TRBJ2-3 TRBV18 NA CASSPLVGHTDTQYF TGTGCCAGCTCACCACTGGTCGGCCACACAGATACGCAGTATTTT
NA TRBJ2-7 TRBV7-2 NA CASSLVGGGEQYF TGTGCCAGCAGCTTAGTCGGAGGGGGCGAGCAGTACTTC
NA TRBJ2-5 TRBV2 NA CASRGQEETQYF TGTGCCAGCAGGGGGCAGGAAGAGACCCAGTACTTC
NA TRBJ2-3 TRBV11-2 NA CASSLGTLSTDTQYF TGTGCCAGCAGCTTAGGGACTCTCAGCACAGATACGCAGTATTTT
NA TRBJ1-2 TRBV6-5 TRBD1 CASSHYRGANYGYTF TGTGCCAGCAGTCACTACAGGGGTGCTAACTATGGCTACACCTTC
NA TRBJ2-7 TRBV18 NA CASSDVQGMTYEQYF TGTGCCAGCTCAGACGTACAGGGAATGACCTACGAGCAGTACTTC
NA TRBJ2-7 TRBV5-1 TRBD2 CASSLGSSGASYEQYF TGCGCCAGCAGCTTAGGTTCTAGCGGGGCCAGCTACGAGCAGTACTTC
NA TRBJ1-1 TRBV5-4 NA CASSLSAGDTEAFF TGTGCCAGCAGCTTGAGTGCGGGGGACACTGAAGCTTTCTTT
NA TRBJ2-3 TRBV9 NA CASSVGGNSQDTQYF TGTGCCAGCAGCGTCGGAGGGAACAGCCAAGATACGCAGTATTTT
NA TRBJ1-2 TRBV6-1 NA CATYPGWLNYGYTF TGTGCCACCTATCCGGGATGGCTTAACTATGGCTACACCTTC
NA TRBJ2-7 TRBV5-6 NA CASSTLRDATYEQYF TGTGCCAGCAGCACGCTCAGGGACGCCACCTACGAGCAGTACTTC
NA TRBJ2-1 TRBV10-2 TRBD2 CASRILGTKVDEQFF TGCGCCAGCAGGATATTAGGGACTAAGGTCGATGAGCAGTTCTTC
NA TRBJ2-3 TRBV2 TRBD1 CASSEDGTATDTQYF TGTGCCAGCAGTGAAGATGGGACAGCCACAGATACGCAGTATTTT
NA TRBJ2-1 TRBV11-1 NA CASSLGGIGLPYNEQFF TGTGCCAGCAGCTTAGGTGGTATAGGTCTGCCCTACAATGAGCAGTTCTTC
NA TRBJ1-3 TRBV6-5 NA CASSPRHRMGNTIYF TGTGCCAGCAGCCCCCGACACCGAATGGGAAACACCATATATTTT
NA TRBJ1-1 TRBV6-1 NA CASSELGAMNTEAFF TGTGCCAGCAGTGAATTGGGGGCAATGAACACTGAAGCTTTCTTT
NA TRBJ2-2 TRBV18 TRBD1 CASSPMGQPNTGELFF TGTGCCAGCTCACCAATGGGACAGCCGAACACCGGGGAGCTGTTTTTT
NA TRBJ2-7 TRBV27 NA CASSLSGRLTYEQYF TGTGCCAGCAGTTTATCGGGACGTCTAACCTACGAGCAGTACTTC
NA TRBJ2-7 TRBV7-9 TRBD1 CASSRDRETYEQYF TGTGCCAGCAGCCGGGACAGGGAAACCTACGAGCAGTACTTC
NA TRBJ2-2 TRBV4-3 TRBD2 CASSLLAEPNTGELFF TGCGCCAGCAGCCTTCTAGCGGAGCCGAACACCGGGGAGCTGTTTTTT
NA TRBJ2-3 TRBV29-1 NA CSVAGTLTDTQYF TGCAGCGTTGCCGGGACGTTGACAGATACGCAGTATTTT
once TRBJ2-1 TRBV15 TRBD2 CATRGRGLAGELYNEQFF TGTGCCACCAGGGGACGGGGACTAGCGGGAGAGCTGTACAATGAGCAGTTCTTC
NA TRBJ2-1 TRBV7-2 NA CASSPRDSPNNEQFF TGTGCCAGCAGCCCGCGGGACAGCCCCAACAATGAGCAGTTCTTC
NA TRBJ2-4 TRBV23-1 NA CASSQSRDVLAKNIQYF TGCGCCAGCAGTCAATCGAGGGACGTCTTAGCCAAAAACATTCAGTACTTC
NA TRBJ2-2 TRBV19 NA CASSIGTGELFF TGTGCCAGTAGTATAGGGACCGGGGAGCTGTTTTTT
NA TRBJ1-1 TRBV6-5 NA CASRRKQNTEAFF TGTGCCAGCAGAAGAAAACAGAACACTGAAGCTTTCTTT
NA TRBJ1-4 TRBV18 NA CASSRARDEKLFF TGTGCCAGCTCACGGGCCCGGGATGAAAAACTGTTTTTT
NA TRBJ2-1 TRBV27 NA CASSSRRAGTRSFF NA
NA TRBJ2-1 TRBV27 NA CASSLSGPGPTLRNEQFF TGTGCCAGCAGTTTATCGGGCCCGGGGCCCACCCTCCGCAATGAGCAGTTCTTC
NA TRBJ2-1 TRBV7-3 NA CASSLGSSLNEQFF TGTGCCAGCAGCCTCGGGAGTAGCTTAAATGAGCAGTTCTTC
NA TRBJ2-7 TRBV10-1 NA CASSDSWRYEQYF TGCGCCAGCAGTGATTCCTGGCGCTACGAGCAGTACTTC
once TRBJ2-2 TRBV21-1 NA CASSLREGTGVETGELFF TGTGCCAGCAGCCTCCGGGAGGGGACAGGGGTTGAGACCGGGGAGCTGTTTTTT
NA TRBJ2-4 TRBV5-1 NA CASSGDSDLAKNIQYF TGCGCCAGCAGCGGCGACAGTGACCTAGCCAAAAACATTCAGTACTTC
NA TRBJ2-2 TRBV27 NA CASSFGGQNTGELFF TGTGCCAGCAGTTTCGGGGGCCAGAACACCGGGGAGCTGTTTTTT
NA TRBJ2-3 TRBV27 TRBD2 CASRVGTSGRAGADTQYF TGTGCCAGTCGCGTCGGGACTAGCGGGAGGGCCGGCGCAGATACGCAGTATTTT
NA TRBJ1-4 TRBV6-5 NA CASKSHNEKLFF TGTGCCAGCAAGTCGCATAATGAAAAACTGTTTTTT
NA TRBJ2-7 TRBV15 NA CATSRGQMGLSYEQYF TGTGCCACCAGCAGAGGACAGATGGGACTCTCCTACGAGCAGTACTTC
once TRBJ1-2 TRBV7-2 TRBD1 CASSLDRGGSYGYTF TGTGCCAGCAGCTTAGACAGGGGTGGAAGTTATGGCTACACCTTC
NA TRBJ1-2 TRBV28 NA CASSLGGYGYTF TGTGCCAGCAGTTTGGGCGGCTATGGCTACACCTTC
NA TRBJ2-1 TRBV28 TRBD1 CASSWDRARNEQFF TGTGCCAGCAGTTGGGACAGGGCGCGAAATGAGCAGTTCTTC
NA TRBJ2-3 TRBV29-1 TRBD2 CSVDRGADTQYF TGCAGCGTTGATCGGGGGGCAGATACGCAGTATTTT
NA TRBJ2-7 TRBV11-2 NA CASSLGLSSYEQYF TGTGCCAGCAGCTTAGGCCTAAGCTCCTACGAGCAGTACTTC
once TRBJ2-1 TRBV7-6 NA CASSLLVSGYNEQFF TGTGCCAGCAGCCTTCTAGTGTCGGGATACAATGAGCAGTTCTTC
NA TRBJ1-4 TRBV19 NA CASSRPARNEKLFF TGTGCCAGCAGCCGGCCGGCTCGTAATGAAAAACTGTTTTTT
NA TRBJ2-1 TRBV15 TRBD1 CATSLRTGWGNEQFF TGTGCCACCAGCCTAAGGACAGGATGGGGCAATGAGCAGTTCTTC
NA TRBJ1-2 TRBV6-1 TRBD1 CASRDSTNYGYTF TGTGCCAGCCGGGACAGCACTAACTATGGCTACACCTTC
NA TRBJ1-5 TRBV2 NA CASSEVGHSNQPQHF TGTGCCAGCAGTGAAGTAGGGCATAGCAATCAGCCCCAGCATTTT
NA TRBJ2-3 TRBV5-1 NA CASSPTESGTDTQYF TGCGCCAGCAGCCCCACGGAGTCCGGCACAGATACGCAGTATTTT
NA TRBJ2-7 TRBV6-5 NA CASTQGGLSSYEQYF TGTGCCAGCACCCAGGGGGGATTGTCCTCCTACGAGCAGTACTTC
NA TRBJ2-3 TRBV10-3 NA CAISEGRTDTQYF TGTGCCATCAGTGAGGGTAGGACAGATACGCAGTATTTT
NA TRBJ2-7 TRBV18 TRBD1 CASSPGTGYEQYF TGTGCCAGCTCACCAGGGACAGGCTACGAGCAGTACTTC